This T cell receptor beta chain stems from a study of cytomegalovirus exposure and HLA in healthy donors. Comment on this clone: What it recognizes is unknown.

The primer mix had 60 Vbeta and 13 Jbeta primers. Sequenced by immunoSEQ multiplex PCR; TCRdb stores in-frame clones only, minus some. The table has about 59,000 clones, about 81% seen once. Study results and limitations: Association of a missense DCLRE1C variant with TCR beta V- and J-gene trimming was reported in a later analysis. Relative to the approximately 700-donor mean, N-insertions were reportedly fewer in an Asian-associated ancestry cluster in a later analysis. According to a later analysis, most TCR beta chains associated with CMV appeared HLA-restricted. High specificity and sensitivity for cytomegalovirus status were reported for the classifier.

The sample comprised PBMCs. The clonotype comes from a man under 40 in good health and CMV-seropositive.

Here the CDR3 reads CASSSTSGGTGELFF. The CDR3 nucleotides read TGTGCCAGCAGCTCTACTAGCGGGGGCACCGGGGAGCTGTTTTTT. J is TRBJ2-2 and V is TRBV7-3, with 11 nucleotides matching TRBD2. The germline gives CDR1 SGHTA, CDR2 FQGTGA. V was clipped by 4 bases and J by 4 bases; unmatched bases: 2. CDR3 length: 15 residues.